The present T cell receptor (beta chain) was sequenced within a study of radiotherapy plus CTLA-4 blockade in lung cancer. The repertoire was sequenced with immunoSEQ multiplex PCR; TCRdb's copy has only in-frame clones and lacks some. The sample lists approximately 41,000 clones, roughly 75% occurring once. Germline assignment: CDR1 MNHNY and CDR2 SVGAGI (reference sequence). The V segment lost 4 bases and the J segment 8 bases; nucleotides outside the gene matches: 11. CDR3 length: 15 amino acids. The rearrangement uses TRBV6-6 and TRBJ1-1; the match to TRBD1 covers 9 bases. This receptor was obtained from a human donor with non-small cell lung cancer who had stable disease on radiotherapy plus ipilimumab. The sample in question was peripheral blood, obtained from a patient treated with radiotherapy plus ipilimumab. Here the CDR3 reads CASSSPIGQGMEAFF. The CDR3 region has the DNA TGTGCCAGCAGTTCCCCCATAGGACAGGGGATGGAAGCTTTCTTT.